A single sample is the source of the 16 T cell receptor beta chains below, sequenced in a study of blood T cell repertoires in COVID-19. Generated by immunoSEQ multiplex PCR, the TCRdb table keeps only in-frame clones and is missing some. The sample carries about 97,000 clones, 85% recorded once. The sequencing input was peripheral blood. The origin of the receptors is a woman in her 70s with active or convalescent COVID-19.

The genes are TRBV18 and TRBJ2-7; tentatively, D is TRBD2 (5 bases). The CDR3 sequence is 14 residues long. V lost 3 bases to trimming and J lost 4 bases, with 13 bases between them. The germline CDR1 and CDR2 sequences are KGHSH and LQKENI. CDR3 sequence: CASSPPSGSYEQYF. DNA for the CDR3: TGTGCCAGCTCACCCCCCTCGGGGTCGTACGAGCAGTACTTC.

The V gene is TRBV2, the J gene TRBJ1-3; D ambiguous. V dropped 5 bases and J dropped 0 bases, with 5 bases sitting between them. Germline CDR1 is SNHLY and CDR2 is FYNNEI. The CDR3 runs to 13 residues. CDR3 loop: CASSLSSGNTIYF. For the CDR3, the DNA is TGTGCCAGCAGTCTGAGCTCTGGAAACACCATATATTTT.

The chain carries TRBV28 and TRBJ1-4, with D perhaps matching TRBD1 (6 bases). CDR1 MDHEN and CDR2 SYDVKM come from the germline V gene. This CDR3 has 14 amino acids. V dropped 5 bases and J dropped 4 bases, with 11 bases sitting between them. The CDR3 reads CASSTGFGNEKLFF. In nucleotides, the CDR3 is TGTGCCAGCAGTACAGGGTTTGGTAATGAAAAACTGTTTTTT.

The CDR3 loop reads CASSGLAGVNEQFF. The CDR3 DNA is TGCGCCAGCAGCGGGCTAGCGGGAGTCAATGAGCAGTTCTTC. This sequence joins TRBV5-1 and TRBJ2-1, with 10 bases identical to TRBD2. J lost 6 bases, V lost 4 bases, and 4 bases had no gene match. CDR1 and CDR2 (germline): SGHRS, YFSETQ. CDR3 size: 14 residues.

The rearrangement links TRBV5-4 to TRBJ2-7, with 7 bases identical to TRBD2. The J segment lost 6 bases and the V segment lost 3 bases, leaving 9 bases of the junction unmatched. The CDR3 is 14 residues long. Germline CDR1 reads SGHNT; CDR2 reads YYREEE (reference sequence). In DNA form, the CDR3 reads TGTGCCAGCAGCTCTCCCGGGACTACGGGCGAGCAGTACTTC. Encoded protein: CASSSPGTTGEQYF.

The chain couples TRBV5-4 to TRBJ1-2, with TRBD1 matching 11 bases. The trim removed 1 base at V and 8 bases at J, leaving 7 bases unmatched. The CDR3 loop spans 15 amino acids. Germline V gene sequence: CDR1 SGHNT, CDR2 YYREEE (reference sequence). The CDR3 loop is CASSLPLDRGLGYTF. CDR3 bases: TGTGCCAGCAGCTTGCCATTGGACAGGGGGCTCGGCTACACCTTC.

This chain uses TRBV10-1 with TRBJ2-7; 7 bases agree with TRBD1. The CDR3 contains 15 residues. Germline loops: CDR1 WNHNN, CDR2 SYGVQD (reference sequence). Losses at the gene ends were 6 bases for V and 0 bases for J; bases not matched to a gene: 8. The CDR3 coding sequence is TGCGCCAGCAGCCCCGGACAGGCAGCCTCCTACGAGCAGTACTTC. It codes for CASSPGQAASYEQYF.

The gene calls are TRBV2 and TRBJ1-5, with D possibly being TRBD1 (6 bases). V lost 7 bases, J lost 4 bases, and 11 bases lay in between. The CDR3 sequence is 13 residues long. From germline, CDR1 is SNHLY and CDR2 FYNNEI. DNA for the CDR3: TGTGCCAGCACACAGGGCAGGAATCAGCCCCAGCATTTT. Encoded protein: CASTQGRNQPQHF.

The chain links TRBV5-5 to TRBJ2-5; a possible D gene is TRBD1 (6 bases). V lost 5 bases and J 3 bases, leaving 14 bases between the germline ends. Germline values: CDR1 SGHKS, CDR2 YYEKEE (reference sequence). CDR3 length: 14 amino acids. CDR3 amino acids: CASRRTVEKETQYF. The CDR3 coding sequence is TGTGCCAGCAGACGGACAGTTGAGAAAGAGACCCAGTACTTC. Full variable domain (remainder filled in from reference TRBV5-5 and TRBJ2-5): DAGVTQSPTHLIKTRGQQVTLRCSPISGHKSVSWYQQVLGQGPQFIFQYYEKEERGRGNFPDRFSARQFPNYSSELNVNALLLGDSALYLCASRRTVEKETQYFGPGTRLLVL.

The chain recombines TRBV7-2 with TRBJ2-1, with 11 nucleotides matching TRBD2. Germline trimming cut 6 bases from V and 6 bases from J; bases unmatched to any gene: 10. Germline V lookup: CDR1 SGHTA, CDR2 FQGNSA. The CDR3 has 16 amino acids. The CDR3 DNA follows: TGTGCCAGCAGATACACTCCGGGACTAGCGGCCAATGAGCAGTTCTTC. This sequence encodes CASRYTPGLAANEQFF.

The chain employs TRBV18 and TRBJ1-1; possibly TRBD1 for D (6 bases). Germline CDR1 and CDR2: KGHSH and LQKENI. The ends were cut back, 1 base at V and 1 base at J, with 19 bases in the middle. This CDR3 region has 18 residues. CDR3 nucleotides: TGTGCCAGCTCACCACGACAGGTCCACCAAGGGGCGAACACTGAAGCTTTCTTT. Translating gives CASSPRQVHQGANTEAFF. The full variable domain, with the rest looked up from reference TRBV18 and TRBJ1-1, is NAGVMQNPRHLVRRRGQEARLRCSPMKGHSHVYWYRQLPEEGLKFMVYLQKENIIDESGMPKERFSAEFPKEGPSILRIQQVVRGDSAAYFCASSPRQVHQGANTEAFFGQGTRLTVV.

This rearrangement joins TRBV6-4 to TRBJ2-6, with D perhaps TRBD2 (5 bases). With 0 bases removed from V and 2 bases from J, the gap between germline ends came to 8 bases. CDR3 length: 16 residues. The germline CDR1 and CDR2 sequences are MRHNA and SNTAGT. CDR3 region: CASSDSARAGANVLTF. For the CDR3, the DNA is TGTGCCAGCAGTGACTCTGCGAGGGCTGGGGCCAACGTCCTGACTTTC.

The CDR3 loop reads CASSRQQDQPQHF. DNA of the CDR3: TGTGCCAGCAGTCGACAGCAGGATCAGCCCCAGCATTTT. V and J are TRBV2 and TRBJ1-5, with D perhaps matching TRBD1 (5 bases). Germline-derived CDR1 and CDR2 are SNHLY and FYNNEI. V lost 5 bases and J 5 bases, leaving 10 bases between the germline ends. The CDR3 covers 13 residues.

The V gene is TRBV7-2, the J gene TRBJ2-2, with 16 bases that match TRBD2. The CDR3 is 17 amino acids. Losses at the gene ends were 5 bases for V and 6 bases for J; bases not matched to a gene: 6. The germline V gene encodes CDR1 SGHTA and CDR2 FQGNSA. The CDR3 loop reads CASSQGTSGRAPGELFF. The CDR3 nucleotides are TGTGCCAGCAGCCAAGGGACTAGCGGGAGGGCCCCCGGGGAGCTGTTTTTT.

This chain uses TRBV5-1 with TRBJ2-3, with TRBD2 identical over 8 bases. CDR1 is SGHRS, CDR2 YFSETQ, per germline. The V and J ends lost 7 bases and 6 bases, in that order; junction bases with no gene match: 10. This CDR3 is built from 14 residues. Written as DNA, the CDR3 is TGCGCCAGCCGTGATAGCGGGAAGGGGGATACGCAGTATTTT. Amino acids: CASRDSGKGDTQYF.

This chain uses TRBV7-3 with TRBJ2-7; 10 positions agree with TRBD2. Looked up from germline, CDR1 is SGHTA and CDR2 is FQGTGA. After removal of 5 bases from V and 7 bases from J, the junction contained 5 bases not matched to a gene. The CDR3 has 13 amino acids. CDR3 in amino acids: CASSASGLAEQYF. The CDR3 DNA follows: TGTGCCAGCAGCGCCTCGGGACTAGCGGAGCAGTACTTC.